The 21 T cell receptor beta chains presented below share a single source sample, sequenced in a study of shared clonotypes between healthy human individuals. The method was immunoSEQ multiplex PCR; TCRdb's version includes in-frame clones alone and lacks a portion of them. The sample records about 960,000 clones, 76% being singletons. The sample was memory CD4+ T cells sorted from blood. Documented subset: CD45RA-negative fraction. The receptors were gathered from a man aged 18 to 29 in good health.

The chain has TRBV4-1 and TRBJ2-5, with D hard to call. V shed 4 bases and J shed 9 bases, with 12 bases lying between them. From germline, CDR1 is MGHRA and CDR2 YSYEKL. This CDR3 comprises 12 residues. Written as DNA, the CDR3 is TGCGCCAGCAGCCCAGCGCGAGGTGCCCAGTACTTC. Its translation is CASSPARGAQYF.

The chain joins TRBV7-8 to TRBJ1-3, with D possibly being TRBD1 (5 bases). The CDR3 is 15 amino acids. Germline-derived CDR1 and CDR2 are SGHVS and FQNEAQ. V lost 5 bases to trimming and J lost 4 bases, with 15 bases between them. The DNA for the CDR3 is TGTGCCAGCAGCCGGATTGAGGGGTGGGGAAACACCATATATTTT. Translated: CASSRIEGWGNTIYF.

V gene TRBV2 combines with J gene TRBJ1-6; TRBD1 matches at 8 bases. The CDR3 has 16 amino acids. Trimming removed 3 bases from V and 4 bases from J; junction bases left unmatched: 5. Germline loops: CDR1 SNHLY, CDR2 FYNNEI. Here the CDR3 DNA reads TGTGCCAGCAGTGAGGGACAGGCGGCATATAATTCACCCCTCCACTTT. It codes for CASSEGQAAYNSPLHF. The full variable domain, completed using reference TRBV2 and TRBJ1-6, is EPEVTQTPSHQVTQMGQEVILRCVPISNHLYFYWYRQILGQKVEFLVSFYNNEISEKSEIFDDQFSVERPDGSNFTLKIRSTKLEDSAMYFCASSEGQAAYNSPLHFGNGTRLTVT.

The chain uses TRBV10-2 and TRBJ2-5; 8 bases align to TRBD1. The CDR3 length is 15 residues. V gave up 4 bases and J gave up 5 bases; unmatched junction bases: 9. Germline V gene sequence: CDR1 WSHSY, CDR2 SAAADI. The CDR3 protein is CASSVIAGGRETQYF. Here the CDR3 DNA reads TGCGCCAGCAGTGTTATTGCAGGGGGCAGGGAGACCCAGTACTTC.

The chain combines TRBV5-5 with TRBJ2-7, with 10 bases that match TRBD1. The CDR3 is 14 amino acids. Losses at the gene ends were 3 bases for V and 3 bases for J; bases not matched to a gene: 3. Germline CDR1 reads SGHKS; CDR2 reads YYEKEE (reference sequence). Here the CDR3 reads CASSWDRGRYEQYF. The CDR3 nucleotides read TGTGCCAGCAGCTGGGACAGGGGACGCTACGAGCAGTACTTC.

In this sample, this clone turned up a few times. The CDR3 loop reads CASSRLGGGSSYNSPLHF. CDR3 nucleotides: TGTGCCAGCAGCCGGCTTGGTGGGGGCAGCTCCTATAATTCACCCCTCCACTTT. The chain recombines TRBV7-9 with TRBJ1-6, with TRBD1 as a possible D gene (6 bases). CDR1 is SEHNR, CDR2 FQNEAQ, per germline (reference sequence). This CDR3 is built from 18 residues. Trimming removed 5 bases from V and 0 bases from J, with 17 bases in between.

The chain joins TRBV28 to TRBJ1-1, with D perhaps matching TRBD1 (5 bases). The V end lost 2 bases, the J end lost 5 bases, and 15 bases lay between the germline ends. The CDR3 runs 15 residues. CDR1 and CDR2 from the germline V gene are MDHEN and SYDVKM. The CDR3 DNA reads as TGTGCCAGCAGTTTAACATCGGGGCGAGGGACTGAAGCTTTCTTT. Amino acid sequence: CASSLTSGRGTEAFF. Supplemented by reference TRBV28 and TRBJ1-1, the full variable domain reads DVKVTQSSRYLVKRTGEKVFLECVQDMDHENMFWYRQDPGLGLRLIYFSYDVKMKEKGDIPEGYSVSREKKERFSLILESASTNQTSMYLCASSLTSGRGTEAFFGQGTRLTVV.

The chain recombines TRBV18 with TRBJ2-5; D is unresolved. With 3 bases removed from V and 2 bases from J, the gap between germline ends came to 10 bases. In germline, CDR1 is KGHSH, CDR2 LQKENI. This CDR3 has 14 residues. CDR3 nucleotides: TGTGCCAGCTCACCTCAGATGAATCAAGAGACCCAGTACTTC. Protein product: CASSPQMNQETQYF.

The V gene is TRBV6-1, the J gene TRBJ2-7, with a tentative D call TRBD2 (5 bases). Germline lookup yields CDR1 MNHNS and CDR2 SASEGT. V was pared by 7 bases and J by 0 bases, with 10 bases between. CDR3 size: 13 residues. The DNA of the CDR3 is TGTGCCAGCACGGGGATGAGCTCCTACGAGCAGTACTTC. The encoded protein is CASTGMSSYEQYF.

J is TRBJ1-1 and V is TRBV7-8; D is undetermined. The germline CDR1 and CDR2 sequences are SGHVS and FQNEAQ. The CDR3 extends over 13 amino acids. V lost 5 bases and J 5 bases, leaving 12 bases between the germline ends. The CDR3 region has the DNA TGTGCCAGCAGCCCTAGTCTGGAGACTGAAGCTTTCTTT. It codes for CASSPSLETEAFF.

This clone turned up a few times. This chain joins TRBV2 and TRBJ2-1; D not resolved. The V gene's germline CDR1 is SNHLY and CDR2 FYNNEI. This CDR3 has 14 amino acids. V was pared by 4 bases and J by 2 bases, with 9 bases between. CDR3 DNA: TGTGCCAGCAGTGTAAGTAGGACCTACAATGAGCAGTTCTTC. This sequence encodes CASSVSRTYNEQFF.

The chain recombines TRBV5-1 with TRBJ2-7; perhaps TRBD2 as D (5 bases). From germline, CDR1 is SGHRS and CDR2 YFSETQ. This CDR3 has 16 residues. V lost 0 bases to trimming and J lost 0 bases, with 13 bases between them. The CDR3 bases are TGCGCCAGCAGCTTGGGCGGAAGTGGGAGCTCCTACGAGCAGTACTTC. Encoded protein: CASSLGGSGSSYEQYF. Full variable domain (outside the CDR3, taken from reference TRBV5-1 and TRBJ2-7): KAGVTQTPRYLIKTRGQQVTLSCSPISGHRSVSWYQQTPGQGLQFLFEYFSETQRNKGNFPGRFSGRQFSNSRSEMNVSTLELGDSALYLCASSLGGSGSSYEQYFGPGTRLTVT.

The chain links TRBV7-2 to TRBJ2-5; D gene ambiguous. V lost 5 bases to trimming and J lost 5 bases, with 12 bases between them. CDR1 SGHTA and CDR2 FQGNSA come from the germline V gene. The CDR3 totals 13 residues. CDR3 nucleotide sequence: TGTGCCAGCAGCCCCCTCGGCTCGGAGACCCAGTACTTC. The encoded protein is CASSPLGSETQYF.

With regard to this clone: Other DNA sequences in this specimen translate into the identical CDR3. The chain links TRBV19 to TRBJ2-2; 8 bases agree with TRBD2. CDR1 and CDR2 (germline): LNHDA, SQIVND (reference sequence). The CDR3 loop spans 15 amino acids. Trimming at V came to 3 bases and at J to 0 bases, leaving 0 bases not matched to a gene. CDR3 region: CASSISGTNTGELFF. CDR3 coding DNA: TGTGCCAGTAGTATTAGCGGGACGAACACCGGGGAGCTGTTTTTT.

This chain links TRBV7-2 with TRBJ1-2, with a weak D call TRBD1 (5 bases). The CDR3 has 19 residues. V lost 0 bases to trimming and J lost 1 base, with 21 bases between them. Germline lookup yields CDR1 SGHTA and CDR2 FQGNSA. CDR3 protein: CASSLAYRSQQKNNYGYTF. The DNA for the CDR3 is TGTGCCAGCAGCTTAGCGTACAGGTCCCAACAGAAGAATAACTATGGCTACACCTTC.

The chain employs TRBV10-3 and TRBJ1-2; D not certain. Deletions cut 10 bases from V and 2 bases from J, with 17 bases between. Germline lookup yields CDR1 ENHRY and CDR2 SYGVKD. This CDR3 is 14 amino acids long. Here the CDR3 DNA reads TGTGCCACAATATTAGGCCAGGCCAACTATGGCTACACCTTC. It codes for CATILGQANYGYTF.

This clone appeared once. This chain links TRBV7-3 with TRBJ1-1, with D tentatively TRBD1 (5 bases). The CDR3 runs 14 residues. V lost 5 bases and J 6 bases, leaving 16 bases between the germline ends. Germline CDR1 reads SGHTA; CDR2 reads FQGTGA. CDR3: CASSPGGRPAEAFF. In DNA, the CDR3 is TGTGCCAGCAGCCCCGGGGGGAGGCCGGCTGAAGCTTTCTTT.

The V gene is TRBV2, the J gene TRBJ1-4; 7 bases agree with TRBD1. The CDR3 spans 15 residues. After removal of 6 bases from V and 3 bases from J, the junction contained 7 bases not matched to a gene. In germline, CDR1 is SNHLY, CDR2 FYNNEI. The DNA for the CDR3 is TGTGCCAGCAGCGAGAGGACAGGCTCTAATGAAAAACTGTTTTTT. Protein: CASSERTGSNEKLFF.

The gene calls are TRBV7-2 and TRBJ2-3, with a possible D match to TRBD2 (5 bases). Germline values: CDR1 SGHTA, CDR2 FQGNSA. CDR3 length: 15 amino acids. V lost 1 base to trimming and J lost 4 bases, with 12 bases between them. For the CDR3, the DNA is TGTGCCAGCAGCTTAGGAGGGAGTCTAGCAGATACGCAGTATTTT. This gives the protein CASSLGGSLADTQYF. Using reference TRBV7-2 and TRBJ2-3 for the parts outside the CDR3, the full variable domain is GAGVSQSPSNKVTEKGKDVELRCDPISGHTALYWYRQSLGQGLEFLIYFQGNSAPDKSGLPSDRFSAERTGGSVSTLTIQRTQQEDSAVYLCASSLGGSLADTQYFGPGTRLTVL.

The chain is built from TRBV7-3 and TRBJ1-5; tentative D call: TRBD1 (5 bases). From germline, CDR1 is SGHTA and CDR2 FQGTGA. Trimming cost V 8 bases and J 0 bases, with 26 bases left between them. The CDR3 loop spans 19 amino acids. CDR3 DNA: TGTGCCAGCCCAACTCGGACTGGGGCCCCCGAATATAGCAATCAGCCCCAGCATTTT. This gives the protein CASPTRTGAPEYSNQPQHF. The full variable domain, completed using reference TRBV7-3 and TRBJ1-5, is GAGVSQTPSNKVTEKGKYVELRCDPISGHTALYWYRQSLGQGPEFLIYFQGTGAADDSGLPNDRFFAVRPEGSVSTLKIQRTERGDSAVYLCASPTRTGAPEYSNQPQHFGDGTRLSIL.

This rearrangement joins TRBV27 to TRBJ2-7; D unclear. Germline V gene sequence: CDR1 MNHEY, CDR2 SMNVEV (reference sequence). V was pared by 1 base and J by 1 base, with 8 bases between. The CDR3 is 14 amino acids. As DNA, the CDR3 is TGTGCCAGCAGTTTATTGTGGGGTTCCTACGAGCAGTACTTC. Residues: CASSLLWGSYEQYF.